The source of this T cell receptor (beta chain) is a study of blood T cell repertoires in COVID-19. Study-level background: The United States, Italy and Spain provided the acute and convalescent COVID-19 samples. PBMCs, B-cell-depleted T cells, or T cells provided the cDNA or gDNA that made up the material.

Original handling: Reference gene primer amplification in the assay estimated nucleated cell counts. The protocol was immunoSEQ multiplex PCR, while the TCRdb copy is restricted to in-frame clones and leaves out a portion. V and J calls and clone size are copied from that table; D and trimming were computed from the DNA. The profile shows 200,000 to 250,000 clones, 75% to 85% of them singletons. Seattle-derived patients entered the study during active infection and were followed longitudinally. This CDR3 comprises 13 residues. V was clipped by 3 bases and J by 1 base, with 6 bases between them. A word on this clone: This specimen includes other DNA sequences encoding the same CDR3.

V gene TRBV12-3 or TRBV12-4 combines with J gene TRBJ1-1, with TRBD1 as a possible D gene (5 bases). This clonotype was sampled from a young woman with COVID-19, enrolled during active disease. Input material: peripheral blood. This CDR3 is CASSLTENTEAFF. The CDR3 coding sequence is TGTGCCAGCAGTTTGACAGAGAACACTGAAGCTTTCTTT.